This TCR beta chain was retrieved from a study of T cell changes during pregnancy in multiple sclerosis. With 2 bases removed from V and 6 bases from J, the gap between germline ends came to 10 bases. The germline V gene encodes CDR1 MNHEY and CDR2 SVGAGI. The CDR3 extends over 13 amino acids. Some clones are missing from TCRdb's copy, which holds only in-frame ones; the method was immunoSEQ multiplex PCR. The sample has nearly 110,000 clones; roughly 89% are singletons. The sample in question was peripheral blood, obtained before pregnancy. The rearrangement links TRBV6-5 to TRBJ1-1, with D unclear. The source is a female donor with multiple sclerosis, enrolled in a pregnancy study. The CDR3 loop is CASSYGVEAEAFF. CDR3 in DNA: TGTGCCAGCAGTTACGGGGTGGAGGCTGAAGCTTTCTTT.